A selection of T cell receptor beta chains follows, all from one sample in a study of T cells in Graves' hyperthyroidism and ophthalmopathy. TCRdb used MiXCR to reprocess the multiplex PCR reads, holding one entry per CDR3 protein. The sample has around 690,000 distinct CDR3 sequences, around 20% seen once; the top ten hold more than 30%. Specimen: blood. These TCRs come from a young man with Graves' ophthalmopathy. CDR3s include the opening cysteine and the closing phenylalanine or tryptophan. A D gene is named only where the DNA matches it firmly. Clone sizes are given selectively: once, few, many, or a class where the clone is expanded.

many | TRBJ1-6 | TRBV3-1 | NA | TGTGCCAGCAGCCCCGGGAATAATTCACCCCTCCACTTT | CASSPGNNSPLHF
many | TRBJ1-2 | TRBV7-2 | TRBD1 | TGTGCCAGCAGCTTAGCGGGAGGGGGCTGGGGTGGCTACACCTTC | CASSLAGGGWGGYTF
few | TRBJ2-7 | TRBV5-1 | TRBD1 | TGCGCCAGCAGCATCGGGACAGGGGTCTACGAGCAGTACTTC | CASSIGTGVYEQYF
few | TRBJ1-1 | TRBV5-6 | NA | TGTGCCAGCAGCTTGAGGTATCTGGGTAGTGGCACTGAAGCTTTCTTT | CASSLRYLGSGTEAFF
NA | TRBJ2-7 | TRBV6-1 | NA | TGTGCCAGCAAAGGTCCGCCCGAGAACAGGCATGCGGACGAGCAGTACTTC | CASKGPPENRHADEQYF
NA | TRBJ2-7 | TRBV20-1 | NA | TGCAGTGCTACACCGGCAGGGGGGTTCTACGAGCAGTACTTC | CSATPAGGFYEQYF
NA | TRBJ2-1 | TRBV9 | NA | TGTGCCAGCAGCGTAGATGTGAGTAGCATACGTGAGCAGTTCTTC | CASSVDVSSIREQFF
few | TRBJ2-5 | TRBV6-2/TRBV6-3 | TRBD2 | TGTGCCATAACTAGCGGGAGTGAAGAGACCCAGTACTTC | CAITSGSEETQYF
many | TRBJ1-5 | TRBV20-1 | NA | TGCAGTGCTAGAGTGGGGGGGTTCAATCAGCCCCAGCATTTT | CSARVGGFNQPQHF
many | TRBJ2-7 | TRBV11-2 | TRBD1 | TGTGCCAGCAGCCTCTCTTCCGGGACAGGGAGTTGGTCCGAGCAGTACTTC | CASSLSSGTGSWSEQYF
few | TRBJ2-7 | TRBV4-1 | NA | TGCGCCAGCAGCGACGGGACGGCGGTCGGCAGCGGTCAAGACGAGCAGTACTTC | CASSDGTAVGSGQDEQYF
NA | TRBJ2-4 | TRBV4-1 | NA | TGCGCCAGCAGCCAAGCTGCGTCAGCCAAAAACATTCAGTACTTC | CASSQAASAKNIQYF
NA | TRBJ2-1 | TRBV7-6 | TRBD2 | TGTGCCAGCAGCTCGCCGGCGACTAGCGGTTACAATGAGCAGTTCTTC | CASSSPATSGYNEQFF
NA | TRBJ2-3 | TRBV29-1 | TRBD1 | TGCAGCGTTGAATTCCGGGACAGGGTGTCCGCAGATACGCAGTATTTT | CSVEFRDRVSADTQYF
NA | TRBJ1-2 | TRBV7-2 | NA | TGTGCCAGCAGCCCAGTGAGGACCGGGGCGGGCTATGGCTACACCTTC | CASSPVRTGAGYGYTF
few | TRBJ2-3 | TRBV12-3/TRBV12-4 | NA | TGTGCCAGCAAGGGGAAACAGAGGGATACGCAGTATTTT | CASKGKQRDTQYF
many | TRBJ1-2 | TRBV24-1 | NA | TGTGCCACCAGTGGCGGACCTGGGGAGTATGGCTACACCTTC | CATSGGPGEYGYTF
few | TRBJ2-7 | TRBV7-9 | NA | TGTGCCAGCAGCTCCTGCGGGACGCCAAAACATTCATGCGAGCAGTACTTC | CASSSCGTPKHSCEQYF
many | TRBJ1-1 | TRBV18 | NA | TGTGCCAGCTCAGTATCTGGGGGGGACACTGAAGCTTTCTTT | CASSVSGGDTEAFF
NA | TRBJ2-1 | TRBV5-4 | TRBD2 | TGTGCCAGCAGCTTGACTAGCGGGGGCAATGAGCAGTTCTTC | CASSLTSGGNEQFF
few | TRBJ2-3 | TRBV20-1 | TRBD1 | TGCAGTGAAACGGACAGGGTTACAGATACGCAGTATTTT | CSETDRVTDTQYF
few | TRBJ2-7 | TRBV28 | NA | TGTGCCAGCCGCCCCCACCGAGAACTTGGGGAAAACTTC | CASRPHRELGENF
many | TRBJ2-7 | TRBV7-9 | NA | TGTGCCAGCAGCGAGGCTTGGCGGGGAGCGGTCGAGCAGTACTTC | CASSEAWRGAVEQYF
NA | TRBJ1-5 | TRBV6-5 | NA | TGTGCCAGCAGTTACTCGCGATGGCCCCAGCATTTT | CASSYSRWPQHF
few | TRBJ2-7 | TRBV28 | NA | TGTGCCAGCATTGTATCCGCGGGGAGTTACGAGCAGTACTTC | CASIVSAGSYEQYF
NA | TRBJ2-2 | TRBV6-1 | TRBD2 | TGTGCCAGCAGTCCGCCCGGGACTAGCGGGATGATCGGGGAGCTGTTTTTT | CASSPPGTSGMIGELFF
NA | TRBJ2-1 | TRBV3-1 | TRBD2 | TGTGCCAGCAGCCAAGTCCTAGCGGGAGGCGGGGATGAGCAGTTCTTC | CASSQVLAGGGDEQFF
NA | TRBJ1-2 | TRBV4-2 | NA | TGTGCCAGCAGCCAAGGAGTGCAGGGCTCTCGCTATGGCTACACCTTC | CASSQGVQGSRYGYTF
NA | TRBJ2-3 | TRBV29-1 | NA | TGCAGCGTGACCCTGGAGACGCAGTATTTT | CSVTLETQYF
NA | TRBJ2-7 | TRBV15 | NA | TGTGCCACCAGCAGCGCATACGAGCAGTACTTC | CATSSAYEQYF
NA | TRBJ1-2 | TRBV29-1 | NA | TGCAGCGTTGAGGGACAAGAAAACTATGGCTACACCTTC | CSVEGQENYGYTF
many | TRBJ1-1 | TRBV30 | NA | TGTGCCTGGAGTGCCGTAGTTATCGGTACTGAAGCTTTCTTT | CAWSAVVIGTEAFF
many | TRBJ2-7 | TRBV12-3/TRBV12-4 | NA | TGTGCCAGCAACTTAGGGCACCTTCGCGAGCAGTACTTC | CASNLGHLREQYF
many | TRBJ1-4 | TRBV11-2 | NA | TGTGCCAGCAGCCCTTGGGAGTCTAATGAAAAACTGTTTTTT | CASSPWESNEKLFF
few | TRBJ2-1 | TRBV28 | NA | TGTGCCAGCAGTCCCCATGCGGGGGCCTCCTACAATGAGCAGTTCTTC | CASSPHAGASYNEQFF
many | TRBJ2-7 | TRBV28 | TRBD2 | TGTGCCAGCAGGAAAACGGGAGGGCCTTTCGAGCAGTACTTC | CASRKTGGPFEQYF
few | TRBJ2-5 | TRBV11-2 | NA | TGTGCCAGCAGCTTAGACGGAGGTCCGTACTTC | CASSLDGGPYF
many | TRBJ1-2 | TRBV5-8 | TRBD1 | TGTGCCAGCAGCTTGGGACAGGGATTCTATGGCTACACCTTC | CASSLGQGFYGYTF
many | TRBJ2-7 | TRBV13 | NA | TGTGCCAGCAGCCCTTCGGGGAAGGAGCAGTACTTC | CASSPSGKEQYF
many | TRBJ2-7 | TRBV7-2 | TRBD2 | TGTGCCAGCAGCTTAGCGCCCAGCGGGACCAGCTCCTACGAGCAGTACTTC | CASSLAPSGTSSYEQYF
many | TRBJ2-7 | TRBV7-9 | TRBD1 | TGTGCCAGCAGCTCCCCCGGGACAGGGCTATCCTACGAGCAGTACTTC | CASSSPGTGLSYEQYF
many | TRBJ2-7 | TRBV5-1 | NA | TGTGCCAGCAGTTTAGGCGACGAGCAGTACTTC | CASSLGDEQYF
NA | TRBJ1-2 | TRBV7-2 | NA | TGTGCCAGCAGCGTCGGGACTTCGACGCTCTTAGATGGCTACACCTTC | CASSVGTSTLLDGYTF
NA | TRBJ2-4 | TRBV27 | NA | TGTGCCAGCAGTCCGCCTCAGGGAAACATTCAGTACTTC | CASSPPQGNIQYF
NA | TRBJ1-4 | TRBV7-7 | NA | TGTGCTAGCAGCCTGACAGACAAAGCCCATGAAAAACTGTTTTTT | CASSLTDKAHEKLFF
many | TRBJ2-5 | TRBV7-9 | NA | TGTGCCAGCAGCCCAGGGTCGCCGGAGACCCAGTACTTC | CASSPGSPETQYF
many | TRBJ2-3 | TRBV27 | NA | TGTGCCAGCAGCTTGAAAGGGACAGATACGCAGTATTTT | CASSLKGTDTQYF
once | TRBJ2-2 | TRBV4-1 | NA | TGCGCCAGCAGCCATGGACACAACACCGGGGAGCTGTTTTTT | CASSHGHNTGELFF
NA | TRBJ2-2 | TRBV5-1 | TRBD1 | TGCGCCAGCAGCCCACGACAGGGGGCAATCGGGGAGCTGTTTTTT | CASSPRQGAIGELFF
many | TRBJ1-2 | TRBV28 | TRBD1 | TGTGCCAGCAGTTCTGGGACAGGGTTTGGCTACACCTTC | CASSSGTGFGYTF
NA | TRBJ2-1 | TRBV30 | NA | TGTGCCTGGATAGGGGGACCCTACAATGAGCAGTTCTTC | CAWIGGPYNEQFF
NA | TRBJ1-5 | TRBV7-9 | NA | TGTGCCAGCAGCCACTCGGGGGGGAAGGAGCCCCAGCATTTT | CASSHSGGKEPQHF
many | TRBJ1-1 | TRBV19 | NA | TGTGCCAGTAGTATTTCGGTGCGCACTGAAGCTTTCTTT | CASSISVRTEAFF
many | TRBJ2-1 | TRBV28 | NA | TGTGCCGCCAGCTCGGGGGTTACTGAGCAGTTCTTC | CAASSGVTEQFF